Presented here are 16 T cell receptor beta chains from one specimen sequenced in a study of T cell responses to AZD1222 COVID-19 vaccine. Measured with immunoSEQ multiplex PCR; TCRdb has only the in-frame clones, and not every one. The table lists under 90,000 clones, about four fifths of them singletons, with roughly 1.3% in the top ten. Sequencing used peripheral blood, obtained 28 days after the second AZD1222 dose. These receptors were collected from an adult who received the AZD1222 COVID-19 vaccine.

The chain joins TRBV28 to TRBJ1-4; no firm D call. This CDR3 spans 15 amino acids. The germline CDR1 and CDR2 sequences are MDHEN and SYDVKM. V lost 7 bases, J lost 0 bases, and 12 bases lay in between. The CDR3 loop is CASMISGATNEKLFF. CDR3 bases: TGTGCCAGCATGATCTCTGGGGCAACTAATGAAAAACTGTTTTTT.

In this sample, this clone turned up a few times. The V and J genes are TRBV7-6 and TRBJ2-1; TRBD2 matches 11 bases. The CDR3 is made up of 18 amino acids. V shed 2 bases and J 6 bases; nucleotides not matched to a gene: 12. Germline CDR1 reads SGHVS; CDR2 reads FNYEAQ. The CDR3 DNA reads TGTGCCAGCAGCTTAAGGGCGATGACTAGCGGGGACCGCAATGAGCAGTTCTTC. The encoded protein is CASSLRAMTSGDRNEQFF.

V usage is TRBV5-1 and J usage is TRBJ2-5, with 13 bases aligning to TRBD2. This CDR3 contains 16 residues. Unmatched junction bases numbered 5, after V lost 3 bases and J lost 3 bases. Germline V gene lookup returns CDR1 SGHRS and CDR2 YFSETQ. CDR3 region: CASSSRTSGSKETQYF. The CDR3, as DNA: TGCGCCAGCAGCTCTAGGACTAGCGGGAGTAAAGAGACCCAGTACTTC.

The chain combines TRBV4-3 with TRBJ1-5; D may be TRBD1 (5 bases). Trimming removed 1 base at V and 3 bases at J, with 7 bases between. CDR3 size: 14 residues. Germline V gene sequence: CDR1 LGHNA, CDR2 YSLEER. CDR3 bases: TGCGCCAGCAGCCAAGGACAGTCCAATCAGCCCCAGCATTTT. Amino acids: CASSQGQSNQPQHF.

The gene calls are TRBV30 and TRBJ2-7; the D is unclear. The CDR3 runs 16 residues. Trimming cost V 1 base and J 4 bases, with 20 bases left between them. Germline V lookup: CDR1 GTSNPN, CDR2 SVGIG (reference sequence). CDR3 in amino acids: CAWSAGGAILGYEQYF. The DNA of the CDR3 is TGTGCCTGGAGTGCAGGTGGAGCGATCTTGGGGTACGAGCAGTACTTC.

The V call is TRBV7-2, the J call TRBJ1-1; D remains ambiguous. The CDR3 length is 13 residues. Per the germline V gene, CDR1 is SGHTA and CDR2 is FQGNSA. V was trimmed by 5 bases and J by 2 bases, leaving 9 bases between them. This CDR3 reads CASSGQLNTEAFF. CDR3 coding DNA: TGTGCCAGCAGCGGTCAGCTTAACACTGAAGCTTTCTTT.

The CDR3 DNA is TGTGCCAGCAGCCTAATTGGGGAGCGGGGGTACGAGCAGTACTTC. Its protein is CASSLIGERGYEQYF. The V and J genes are TRBV7-8 and TRBJ2-7; 8 positions agree with TRBD2. Germline V gives CDR1 SGHVS, CDR2 FQNEAQ. The J segment lost 4 bases and the V segment lost 5 bases, leaving 10 bases of the junction unmatched. The CDR3 is 15 residues long.

The chain links TRBV21-1 to TRBJ1-2; the table's D call TRBD1 went unverified against the DNA. TRBV21-1 is a pseudogene. CDR3 size: 15 residues. The CDR3 region has the DNA TGTGCCAGCAGCAAAGAGGGGACAGGTAACTATGGCTACACCTTC. Encoded protein: CASSKEGTGNYGYTF.

This clone is a singleton in its sample. The chain carries TRBV3-1 (or the pseudogene TRBV3-2) and TRBJ2-1, with D hard to call. CDR3 length: 12 residues. Trimming removed 1 base from V and 5 bases from J, with 3 bases in between. The V gene's germline CDR1 is LGHDT and CDR2 YNNKEL (reference sequence). DNA of the CDR3: TGTGCCAGCAGCCAAGTAAACAATGAGCAGTTCTTC. Amino acid sequence: CASSQVNNEQFF.

The rearrangement uses TRBV2 and TRBJ1-2; the D is unclear. Germline V lookup: CDR1 SNHLY, CDR2 FYNNEI. This CDR3 contains 12 residues. Trimming stripped 7 bases from V and 4 bases from J, with 10 bases between. This CDR3 reads CASKPRRYGYTF. The DNA of the CDR3 is TGTGCCAGCAAGCCCCGCCGCTATGGCTACACCTTC.

The V gene is TRBV3-1 (or the pseudogene TRBV3-2), the J gene TRBJ2-1, with TRBD2 identical over 8 bases. The germline CDR1 and CDR2 sequences are LGHDT and YNNKEL (reference sequence). The CDR3 length is 16 residues. J gave up 4 bases and V 5 bases, and 10 bases lay outside the gene matches. The CDR3 protein is CASSWGRLAGYNEQFF. The CDR3 coding sequence is TGTGCCAGCAGCTGGGGAAGGCTAGCGGGTTACAATGAGCAGTTCTTC.

This chain connects TRBV7-9 to TRBJ1-2; the match to TRBD1 covers 9 bases. CDR1 is SEHNR and CDR2 is FQNEAQ in the germline V gene (reference sequence). V lost 8 bases, J lost 4 bases, and 14 bases stayed unmatched. The CDR3 contains 16 residues. The DNA for the CDR3 is TGTGCCAGCGGTCCCCCGGGACAGGGACGTTTCTATGGCTACACCTTC. Amino acid sequence: CASGPPGQGRFYGYTF.

The rearrangement joins TRBV6-5 to TRBJ2-7; perhaps TRBD2 as D (5 bases). CDR1 is MNHEY, CDR2 SVGAGI, per germline. V shed 10 bases and J shed 3 bases, with 22 bases lying between them. This CDR3 has 15 residues. For the CDR3, the DNA is TGTGCCACCAGGAGTTCAGCGGAGGCGCTCTACGAGCAGTACTTC. Its translation is CATRSSAEALYEQYF.

The V gene is TRBV5-4, the J gene TRBJ1-1; the D is unclear. This CDR3 comprises 11 residues. The V gene lost 2 bases and the J gene lost 11 bases, with 10 bases spanning the gap. Germline CDR1 is SGHNT and CDR2 is YYREEE (reference sequence). The CDR3 region is CASSFGVEAFF. The CDR3 DNA reads as TGTGCCAGCAGCTTTGGGGTGGAGGCTTTCTTT. The entire variable domain, with the rest obtained from reference TRBV5-4 and TRBJ1-1, is as follows: ETGVTQSPTHLIKTRGQQVTLRCSSQSGHNTVSWYQQALGQGPQFIFQYYREEENGRGNFPPRFSGLQFPNYSSELNVNALELDDSALYLCASSFGVEAFFGQGTRLTVV.

The V gene is TRBV5-1, the J gene TRBJ2-3, with 9 nucleotides matching TRBD1. V lost 0 bases, J lost 1 base, and 0 bases stayed unmatched. The CDR3 totals 15 residues. CDR1 is SGHRS, CDR2 YFSETQ, per germline. Here the CDR3 DNA reads TGCGCCAGCAGCTTGGACAGGGGGCGCACAGATACGCAGTATTTT. This gives the protein CASSLDRGRTDTQYF.

This clone was detected only a few times. The rearrangement links TRBV28 to TRBJ1-4; D gene unclear. The CDR3 is made up of 15 amino acids. Germline V lookup: CDR1 MDHEN, CDR2 SYDVKM. The ends were cut back, 0 bases at V and 3 bases at J, with 8 bases in the middle. CDR3 DNA: TGTGCCAGCAGTTTATGGGGGTTGTCTAATGAAAAACTGTTTTTT. This translates into CASSLWGLSNEKLFF.